This passage covers 7 T cell receptor beta chains from one sample sequenced in a study of blood T cell repertoires in COVID-19. The repertoire was sequenced with immunoSEQ multiplex PCR; TCRdb's copy has only in-frame clones and lacks some. The sample lists more than 400,000 clones, 70% to 90% seen once, with more than 3% in the top ten. Sequenced sample: peripheral blood. These receptor sequences come from a human donor in a cohort sampled during active COVID-19.

V usage is TRBV6-4 and J usage is TRBJ2-4; the match to TRBD2 covers 14 bases. In germline, CDR1 is MRHNA, CDR2 SNTAGT. The V gene end was trimmed by 7 bases and the J gene end by 6 bases; junction bases not matched to a gene: 8. This CDR3 has 16 residues. CDR3: CASTQGTSGSVNIQYF. In DNA form, the CDR3 reads TGTGCCAGCACCCAAGGGACTAGCGGGAGTGTAAACATTCAGTACTTC.

The chain couples TRBV27 to TRBJ2-3, with a possible D match to TRBD1 (5 bases). There are 16 residues in the CDR3. V lost 0 bases to trimming and J lost 2 bases, with 12 bases between them. From germline, CDR1 is MNHEY and CDR2 SMNVEV (reference sequence). CDR3 DNA sequence: TGTGCCAGCAGTTTATCTGCAGGGAAATTCACAGATACGCAGTATTTT. Amino acids: CASSLSAGKFTDTQYF.

This rearrangement joins TRBV11-2 to TRBJ2-1; 16 bases match TRBD2. The CDR3 consists of 17 residues. Germline CDR1 reads SGHAT; CDR2 reads FQNNGV. V lost 5 bases and J lost 9; bases outside the gene matches: 10. CDR3 bases: TGTGCCAGCAGCGCCTCCCCGGGACTAGCGGGAGGGGGTGAGCAGTTCTTC. The encoded protein is CASSASPGLAGGGEQFF.

The genes are TRBV2 and TRBJ2-1, with TRBD2 matching 7 bases. Germline values: CDR1 SNHLY, CDR2 FYNNEI. CDR3 length: 15 amino acids. The trim removed 4 bases at V and 3 bases at J, leaving 6 bases unmatched. The CDR3 spells CASSVRGGGYNEQFF. The CDR3 DNA reads as TGTGCCAGCAGTGTAAGGGGCGGGGGCTACAATGAGCAGTTCTTC.

This chain uses TRBV24-1 with TRBJ2-2; tentatively, D is TRBD1 (6 bases). The length of the CDR3 is 16 residues. The V gene's germline CDR1 is KGHDR and CDR2 SFDVKD. The V end was cut by 4 bases, the J end by 0 bases, with 11 bases between. CDR3 nucleotides: TGTGCCACCAGTGAGGGGGACATCACGAACACCGGGGAGCTGTTTTTT. Its translation is CATSEGDITNTGELFF.

The chain employs TRBV25-1 and TRBJ1-1; TRBD1 matches 10 bases. The germline gives CDR1 MGHDK, CDR2 SYGVNS. The CDR3 is 15 residues long. Trimming took 7 bases from V and 3 from J; bases not matched to a gene: 8. CDR3 nucleotides: TGTGCCAGCAAGGAGGACAGGGGGATGGACACTGAAGCTTTCTTT. Translation: CASKEDRGMDTEAFF.

The chain has TRBV19 and TRBJ2-1, with D perhaps TRBD2 (5 bases). Looked up from germline, CDR1 is LNHDA and CDR2 is SQIVND (reference sequence). V dropped 6 bases and J dropped 8 bases, with 17 bases sitting between them. This CDR3 spans 14 amino acids. The CDR3 reads CASSGIPLFHEQFF. CDR3 DNA: TGTGCCAGTAGCGGGATTCCCCTGTTCCATGAGCAGTTCTTC.